Following are 5 T cell receptor beta chains from one sample sequenced in a study of chemoradiotherapy in HPV16-positive cancers. TCRdb's table, derived via immunoSEQ multiplex PCR, lists solely in-frame clones and lacks some. The sample records around 30,000 clones, about 91% being singletons. The sample was blood, taken from a patient who underwent chemoradiotherapy. These receptors originate from a human donor with HPV-associated anogenital cancer.

The rearrangement uses TRBV27 and TRBJ2-7, with 8 bases aligning to TRBD2. After removal of 6 bases from V and 2 bases from J, the junction contained 6 bases not matched to a gene. The CDR3 runs to 14 residues. Germline V gives CDR1 MNHEY, CDR2 SMNVEV (reference sequence). CDR3 bases: TGTGCCAGCAGCCTCAGGCGGGGGGCCTACGAGCAGTACTTC. Residues: CASSLRRGAYEQYF.

The chain uses TRBV11-2 and TRBJ2-3, with 7 bases lining up with TRBD1. CDR1 is SGHAT and CDR2 is FQNNGV in the germline V gene. Trimming at V came to 0 bases and at J to 2 bases, leaving 5 bases not matched to a gene. This CDR3 is built from 16 residues. The CDR3 DNA is TGTGCCAGCAGCTTAGAGGAGACAGGGATCACAGATACGCAGTATTTT. Residues: CASSLEETGITDTQYF.

The gene calls are TRBV5-4 and TRBJ2-1; TRBD1 is a possible D gene (5 bases). Germline V gives CDR1 SGHNT, CDR2 YYREEE (reference sequence). Between the trimmed V and J ends, which lost 4 bases and 3 bases, there was a span of 14 bases. The CDR3 runs 15 residues. In DNA, the CDR3 is TGTGCCAGCAGCCCTGGTGGGCAGGGCTACAATGAGCAGTTCTTC. Its translation is CASSPGGQGYNEQFF. Looking up the rest from reference TRBV5-4 and TRBJ2-1 gives the full variable domain: ETGVTQSPTHLIKTRGQQVTLRCSSQSGHNTVSWYQQALGQGPQFIFQYYREEENGRGNFPPRFSGLQFPNYSSELNVNALELDDSALYLCASSPGGQGYNEQFFGPGTRLTVL.

This chain connects TRBV30 to TRBJ1-6, with 7 bases fitting TRBD1. CDR3 size: 15 residues. V trimming: 3 bases; J trimming: 8 bases; junction bases outside the gene matches: 10. Germline CDR1 GTSNPN, CDR2 SVGIG (reference sequence). The CDR3 DNA reads TGTGCCTGGAGCCAACCGGGACAGCCGGATTCACCCCTCCACTTT. Protein sequence: CAWSQPGQPDSPLHF.

V usage is TRBV10-2 and J usage is TRBJ1-4; D unresolved. From germline, CDR1 is WSHSY and CDR2 SAAADI. The CDR3 totals 14 residues. Trimming cost V 6 bases and J 5 bases, with 13 bases left between them. The CDR3 region is CASRPGSPNEKLFF. CDR3 nucleotide sequence: TGCGCCAGCAGGCCGGGGAGTCCAAATGAAAAACTGTTTTTT.